This T cell receptor (beta chain) was recovered during a study of shared clonotypes between healthy human individuals (dated by TCRdb to 2020 to 2021). For the wider study: The cohort included three men and a couple of women between 18 and 49 years of age. For each donor, CD4 naive and CD4 memory were each given three plates, CD8 naive was given two plates, and CD8 memory was given one plate. The study deeply sequenced blood TCR repertoires of about 5 healthy adults to estimate repertoire size and the extent of clonotype sharing between individuals. Different laboratories and diverse techniques were used to prepare libraries and sequence TCR repertoires, to increase sequencing depth and limit assay-specific biases. Leukapheresis yielded between about 0.94 and 9.5 billion PBMCs per donor.

Here is what the overall study found, with its caveats: Estimated clonotype richness was generally larger for naive than for memory subsets. Incomplete sequencing was indicated by rarefaction of sorted-subset datasets, despite the large sequencing depth. Because the study included only a small number of donors, the genetic and exposure-history diversity represented was limited. Only blood was sampled, and tissue TCR repertoires likely differ from those in blood. When a handful of donors were compared, the shared fraction of clonotypes was about 5% for naive CD4, about 4% for naive CD8, 2% to 2.5% for memory CD4, and 0.4% for memory CD8. Pairwise subsampling led to the expectation that sequencing depth would affect the degree of clonotype sharing among donors. Higher generation probabilities were observed for clonotypes shared by all four sorted-subset donors than for non-shared clonotypes.

Concerning this clone: The antigen it binds to is not known. Per-base quality was not reported, and no clone a single base away is much larger than it.

Using the deep immunoSEQ assay, TCR CDR3 regions were amplified from genomic DNA by multiplex PCR. Extracted genomic DNA from each cell subset was spread evenly across all wells of several immunoSEQ 96-well plates, with each plate serving as a replicate. For sorted subsets, about 210 ng of genomic DNA, equivalent to roughly 33,000 T cell genomes, went into each replicate PCR. The purified libraries were quantified using a Qubit 3.0 fluorometer, sized with a Bioanalyzer 2100, and then quantified again using the KAPA Library Quantification kit. Every immunoSEQ 96-well plate was sequenced on a separate single-read 150-cycle Illumina NextSeq 550 flow cell. Under the source paper's analysis protocol: Because only junctional sequences without quality scores were contained in the immunoSEQ output, filtering matching that applied to full-length reads could not be performed. Sequences were annotated with PyIR, a Python wrapper for IgBLAST v1.9, using IMGT germline references to assign V/J genes and CDR3. Reads with weak V/J assignments (E-value above 1e-6), missing CDR3, stop codons, out-of-frame junctions, or ambiguous translated residues were removed. V3J clonotypes were defined as sequences sharing an identical inferred V gene, J gene, and CDR3 amino acid sequence. The percentage overlap between two repertoires was calculated by dividing the number of shared unique clonotypes by the size of the smaller repertoire. RTK rarefaction, the Chao1 estimator, and Recon v2.1 estimates of unobserved clonotypes were used to assess repertoire richness. For all TCRbeta clonotypes obtained by the gDNA method from four donors, generation probabilities were computed with OLGA. TCRdb obtained this table from immuneACCESS and retained in-frame rearrangements with V and J assigned. These tables miss some clones; where compared with another copy, unresolved V genes account for less than half of the shortfall, and the remainder is unexplained. That table furnishes V, J and clone size, whereas the DNA furnished D and trimming. The sample has some 660,000 clones on record, about 80% of them singletons. Under 2% of the sample comes from the top ten.

The cysteine opens and the phenylalanine closes a CDR3 of 15 amino acids. CDR3 DNA is the only sequence kept; it has 45 bases, read in frame from the first base. The germline V gene (reference sequence) sets CDR1 to SEHNR and CDR2 to FQNEAQ. Unmatched junction bases come to 7, with V trimmed by 2 bases and J by 8 bases. Healthy HIV-negative adults with no recently reported acute infections or vaccinations were included as donors. Every donor was a Caucasian adult residing in Nashville, Tennessee, USA. CD4+ T cells were enriched by magnetic negative selection, after which naive cells were positively selected on CD45RA and the negative fraction was taken as the memory subset. Blood was obtained by leukapheresis, after which PBMCs were separated by Ficoll-Histopaque density gradient centrifugation and cryopreserved in liquid nitrogen vapor phase. Analytical flow cytometry was used to check the purity and quantity of each magnetically sorted T cell population. Genomic DNA was isolated from every sorted fraction and measured by UV absorbance on a Nanodrop 2000c.

This chain is built from TRBV7-9 and TRBJ2-3, with 10 central nucleotides matching TRBD2. The sequence derives from a woman aged 25 to 39 in good health. Material: memory CD4+ T cells sorted from blood. The label giving this sample's cell subset or site can be read as: CD45RA-negative fraction. The base sequence is TGTGCCAGCAGCTTACCTAGCGGGAGTGGAGGTACGCAGTATTTT. This encodes CASSLPSGSGGTQYF.